In its sample, the clone carrying this TCR beta chain was seen a few times. The antigen is unknown. This record comes from a study of regulatory T cells in long-lasting Graves disease. Study findings and constraints: Between persistent patients, 2,500 to 3,500 public clonotypes were shared, exceeding the roughly 1,000 shared between new patients.

Researchers made TCR beta libraries by using iRepertoire HTBI primers and running Arm-PCR on CDR3 regions. TCRdb re-called the multiplex PCR reads with MiXCR, one entry per CDR3 protein. The sample has around 460,000 distinct CDR3 sequences, roughly 23% seen once; the top ten hold around 14%. Described time point: persistent/refractory GD, antithyroid drugs over 5 years with positive TRAb. PBMC RNA was the source of the TCR library. The TCR originated in a female donor with Graves disease. The sample was peripheral blood mononuclear cells (PBMCs), taken when the disease was refractory, from a patient treated with antithyroid drugs.

The CDR3, as DNA: TGCAGTGCTTACCCCCGGTTGCTTTCCGGCCGGACAGATACGCAGTATTTT. It specifies CSAYPRLLSGRTDTQYF. The chain couples TRBV20-1 to TRBJ2-3, with no clear D. The CDR3 sequence is 17 residues long. V lost 5 bases and J 3 bases, leaving 24 bases between the germline ends. Germline V lookup: CDR1 DFQATT, CDR2 SNEGSKA (reference sequence).